Listed here are 21 T cell receptor beta chains from one sample, sequenced in a study of CD8+CD57+ T cells in acquired aplastic anemia. In patients chosen for sequencing, flow cytometry had shown CD8+CD57+ cell expansion. The template used for profiling TCR beta VDJ and CDR3 was genomic DNA. MiXCR, run by TCRdb on the reads, gives a single entry per CDR3 protein. The table has around 170,000 distinct CDR3 sequences, over 40% seen once. The sequenced sample consisted of sorted CD4+, CD8+, or CD8+CD57+ T cells (not recorded which) from PBMCs. These receptors came from a human donor with aplastic anemia.

This clonotype was seen only once. J is TRBJ1-2 and V is TRBV2; D remains unclear. This CDR3 has 13 residues. The V end lost 8 bases, the J end lost 4 bases, and 14 bases lay between the germline ends. CDR1 is SNHLY, CDR2 FYNNEI, per germline. This chain's CDR3 is CASASGKTYGYTF. The DNA of the CDR3 is TGTGCCAGCGCCAGCGGGAAGACCTATGGCTACACCTTC.

This clonotype came up many times. This rearrangement joins TRBV7-2 to TRBJ1-3; tentatively, D is TRBD1 (5 bases). Looked up from germline, CDR1 is SGHTA and CDR2 is FQGNSA. V lost 3 bases to trimming and J lost 3 bases, with 12 bases between them. The CDR3 contains 15 residues. The CDR3 reads CASSLGPWSGNTIYF. CDR3 nucleotide sequence: TGTGCCAGCAGCTTGGGGCCTTGGAGTGGAAACACCATATATTTT.

The chain has TRBV19 and TRBJ1-1; weak D call: TRBD1 (6 bases). From germline, CDR1 is LNHDA and CDR2 SQIVND (reference sequence). V gave up 4 bases and J gave up 3 bases, with 15 bases separating them. The CDR3 consists of 15 residues. The CDR3 region has the DNA TGTGCCAGTAGTACCAGGGGTCCGTGGGACACTGAAGCTTTCTTT. Translated: CASSTRGPWDTEAFF.

This clonotype has at least ten counts. J is TRBJ2-2 and V is TRBV5-6; 8 bases line up with TRBD1. CDR3 length equals 15 residues. Germline CDR1 SGHDT, CDR2 YYEEEE. V shed 2 bases and J 3 bases; nucleotides not matched to a gene: 3. DNA for the CDR3: TGTGCCAGCAGCTTCGCGGACAGGGACACCGGGGAGCTGTTTTTT. Amino acids: CASSFADRDTGELFF.

The chain carries TRBV10-3 and TRBJ1-1; D call uncertain. V dropped 5 bases and J dropped 0 bases, with 4 bases sitting between them. CDR3 length equals 12 residues. Per germline, CDR1 ENHRY and CDR2 SYGVKD. CDR3 amino acids: CAISNLNTEAFF. The CDR3 DNA sequence: TGTGCCATCAGTAACCTGAACACTGAAGCTTTCTTT.

CDR3 in amino acids: CASHVQGRNSPLHF. The CDR3 DNA is TGTGCCAGCCACGTGCAGGGTCGTAATTCACCCCTCCACTTT. V usage is TRBV2 and J usage is TRBJ1-6, with a tentative D call TRBD1 (5 bases). The V gene lost 8 bases and the J gene lost 6 bases, with 14 bases spanning the gap. The CDR3 contains 14 residues. The germline CDR1 and CDR2 sequences are SNHLY and FYNNEI.

This clonotype has ten or more counts. V usage is TRBV2 and J usage is TRBJ1-1, with 12 bases aligning to TRBD1. This CDR3 region has 15 residues. V shed 6 bases, J shed 7 bases, and the junction held 9 bases outside the gene matches. Per the germline V gene, CDR1 is SNHLY and CDR2 is FYNNEI. CDR3 in amino acids: CASSVRGQGAFEAFF. The CDR3 DNA is TGTGCCAGCAGCGTCCGGGGACAGGGGGCCTTTGAAGCTTTCTTT. The complete variable domain, with remaining parts taken from reference TRBV2 and TRBJ1-1, reads EPEVTQTPSHQVTQMGQEVILRCVPISNHLYFYWYRQILGQKVEFLVSFYNNEISEKSEIFDDQFSVERPDGSNFTLKIRSTKLEDSAMYFCASSVRGQGAFEAFFGQGTRLTVV.

This clonotype came up many times. The gene calls are TRBV19 and TRBJ1-5; 7 bases line up with TRBD1. Per germline, CDR1 LNHDA and CDR2 SQIVND (reference sequence). The CDR3 sequence is 14 residues long. J lost 1 base, V lost 7 bases, and 4 bases had no gene match. In nucleotides, the CDR3 is TGTGCCAGTACAGACAGGGTAAGCAATCAGCCCCAGCATTTT. Amino acid sequence: CASTDRVSNQPQHF.

The chain couples TRBV18 to TRBJ1-1; D is uncertain. The germline V gene has CDR1 KGHSH and CDR2 LQKENI. Trimming left V 3 bases short and J 6 bases short, with 5 bases between. The CDR3 length is 11 residues. The CDR3 nucleotides read TGTGCCAGCTCACCCGATTCTGAAGCTTTCTTT. Its protein product is CASSPDSEAFF.

This clonotype was observed many times. V and J are TRBV5-8 and TRBJ1-2; a possible D gene is TRBD1 (6 bases). This CDR3 region has 14 residues. Germline V gene lookup returns CDR1 SGHTS and CDR2 YDEGEE. V was trimmed by 0 bases and J by 0 bases, leaving 6 bases between them. As DNA, the CDR3 is TGTGCCAGCAGCTTGGGACAGGCTAACTATGGCTACACCTTC. Translating it yields CASSLGQANYGYTF.

The chain carries TRBV9 and TRBJ2-7; D unclear. Deletions cut 4 bases from V and 1 base from J, with 15 bases between. Germline V lookup: CDR1 SGDLS, CDR2 YYNGEE. CDR3 length: 15 amino acids. CDR3 DNA sequence: TGTGCCAGCAGCCACTCCTCGACCCTGTCCTACGAGCAGTACTTC. This codes for CASSHSSTLSYEQYF.

This clonotype was seen a handful of times. In nucleotides, the CDR3 is TGTGCCATCAGTGGTGTAGCCAAAAACATTCAGTACTTC. It is translated as CAISGVAKNIQYF. The J gene is TRBJ2-4, the V gene TRBV10-3; no definite D call. The CDR3 extends over 13 amino acids. V lost 4 bases, J lost 0 bases, and 4 bases lay in between. In germline, CDR1 is ENHRY, CDR2 SYGVKD.

This clonotype was counted at least ten times. The chain links TRBV19 to TRBJ2-2, with D uncertain. Germline values: CDR1 LNHDA, CDR2 SQIVND (reference sequence). V lost 10 bases to trimming and J lost 4 bases, with 16 bases between them. The CDR3 spans 14 residues. The CDR3 protein is CATQPGPGTGELFF. The CDR3 bases are TGTGCCACCCAACCTGGCCCGGGCACCGGGGAGCTGTTTTTT.

The gene calls are TRBV7-9 and TRBJ2-7; weak D call: TRBD2 (6 bases). The germline V and J ends were trimmed by 5 bases and 3 bases, with 14 bases remaining between them. This CDR3 region has 14 residues. Germline loops: CDR1 SEHNR, CDR2 FQNEAQ (reference sequence). In nucleotides, the CDR3 is TGTGCCAGCAGCCCCCGACGGGGAGGCTACGAGCAGTACTTC. Amino acid sequence: CASSPRRGGYEQYF. Combining the CDR3 with reference TRBV7-9 and TRBJ2-7 gives the whole variable domain DTGVSQNPRHKITKRGQNVTFRCDPISEHNRLYWYRQTLGQGPEFLTYFQNEAQLEKSRLLSDRFSAERPKGSFSTLEIQRTEQGDSAMYLCASSPRRGGYEQYFGPGTRLTVT.

Within the sample, this clonotype is medium-sized. The CDR3 nucleotides are TGTGCCAGTAGTGCGGCTATGAACACTGAAGCTTTCTTT. Encoded protein: CASSAAMNTEAFF. The chain uses TRBV19 and TRBJ1-1; no definite D call. Germline V CDR1 and CDR2: LNHDA, SQIVND (reference sequence). Trimming pared 5 bases from V and 0 bases from J, leaving 7 bases between. The CDR3 is 13 residues long. The variable domain in full, with the rest retrieved from reference TRBV19 and TRBJ1-1, is DGGITQSPKYLFRKEGQNVTLSCEQNLNHDAMYWYRQDPGQGLRLIYYSQIVNDFQKGDIAEGYSVSREKKESFPLTVTSAQKNPTAFYLCASSAAMNTEAFFGQGTRLTVV.

In the case of this clonotype: An end of the junction does not agree with germline; a read error may underlie this. The chain is built from TRBV7-9 and TRBJ2-5, with D perhaps matching TRBD1 or TRBD2 (5 bases each). CDR1 is SEHNR, CDR2 FQNEAQ, per germline (reference sequence). The CDR3 is 14 residues long. CDR3 residues: CASSPGTTKETQCF. Written as DNA, the CDR3 is TGTGCCAGCAGCCCTGGGACCACTAAAGAGACCCAGTGCTTC.

The table lists this clonotype with many counts. The gene calls are TRBV19 and TRBJ2-1; 10 nucleotides agree with TRBD2. V lost 6 bases, J lost 8 bases, and 7 bases stayed unmatched. Germline V CDR1 and CDR2: LNHDA, SQIVND (reference sequence). CDR3 length equals 14 residues. CDR3 amino acids: CASRGASGSHEQFF. DNA of the CDR3: TGTGCCAGTAGAGGGGCTAGCGGGAGTCATGAGCAGTTCTTC. Drawing the rest from reference TRBV19 and TRBJ2-1, the complete variable domain is DGGITQSPKYLFRKEGQNVTLSCEQNLNHDAMYWYRQDPGQGLRLIYYSQIVNDFQKGDIAEGYSVSREKKESFPLTVTSAQKNPTAFYLCASRGASGSHEQFFGPGTRLTVL.

The CDR3 loop reads CASSNRDRAFYGYTF. In DNA, the CDR3 is TGTGCCAGCAGCAATCGGGACAGGGCTTTCTATGGCTACACCTTC. V and J are TRBV7-9 and TRBJ1-2; 9 nucleotides agree with TRBD1. J gave up 4 bases and V 5 bases, and 8 bases lay outside the gene matches. CDR1 and CDR2 (germline): SEHNR, FQNEAQ (reference sequence). The CDR3 is 15 residues long.

V is TRBV24-1 and J is TRBJ2-7; D is unresolved. Germline CDR1 reads KGHDR; CDR2 reads SFDVKD. V lost 3 bases, J lost 7 bases, and 21 bases lay in between. CDR3 length equals 16 residues. The CDR3 DNA follows: TGTGCCACCAGTGATGGGGATGTTGGATCCTACAATGAGCAGTACGTC. Its translation: CATSDGDVGSYNEQYV.

This clonotype was counted a few times. A much larger clonotype is one base distant, so this may be a read error. The CDR3 does not close with the conserved phenylalanine or tryptophan, likely indicating a read error. Written as DNA, the CDR3 is TGTGCCAGCAGCTTTGGCAGCCAAGAGACCCAGTACCTC. It encodes CASSFGSQETQYL. The V gene is TRBV5-4, the J gene TRBJ2-5; unclear D gene. Trimming stripped 2 bases from V and 1 base from J, with 6 bases between. The CDR3 has 13 residues. Germline V CDR1 and CDR2: SGHNT, YYREEE (reference sequence).

The rearrangement links TRBV24-1 to TRBJ2-7; no reliable D call. The CDR3 is made up of 13 amino acids. V was clipped by 10 bases and J by 0 bases, with 12 bases between them. The germline gives CDR1 KGHDR, CDR2 SFDVKD. The CDR3 nucleotides are TGTGCCACACGTCCCCAGCTCTCCTACGAGCAGTACTTC. It specifies CATRPQLSYEQYF.